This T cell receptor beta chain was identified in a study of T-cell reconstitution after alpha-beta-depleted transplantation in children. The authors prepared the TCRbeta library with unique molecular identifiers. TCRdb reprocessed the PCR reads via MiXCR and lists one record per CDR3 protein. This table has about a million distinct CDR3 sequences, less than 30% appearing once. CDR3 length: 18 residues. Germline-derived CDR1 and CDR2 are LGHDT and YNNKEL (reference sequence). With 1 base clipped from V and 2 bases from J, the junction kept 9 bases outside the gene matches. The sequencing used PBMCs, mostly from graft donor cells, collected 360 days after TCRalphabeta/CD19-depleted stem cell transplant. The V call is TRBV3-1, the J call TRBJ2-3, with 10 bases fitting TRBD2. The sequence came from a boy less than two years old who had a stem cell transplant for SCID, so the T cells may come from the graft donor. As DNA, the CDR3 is TGTGCCAGCAGCCAAGTTACTGCACTAGCGGGGACCACAGATACGCAGTATTTT. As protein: CASSQVTALAGTTDTQYF.